One and the same sample provided the 14 T cell receptor beta chains below, sequenced in a study of shared clonotypes between healthy human individuals. Here immunoSEQ multiplex PCR was the method, and the copy in TCRdb shows in-frame clones only, minus some. Altogether 2 million to 3 million clones are present, approximately 94% being singletons, with the ten largest covering 0.11% to 0.15%. The sequencing input was naive CD4+ T cells sorted from blood. Regarding subset: CD45RA+ positively selected. These receptors were collected from a man aged 18 to 35 in good health.

In DNA, the CDR3 is TGTGCCACCAGCAGAGATATTGCTAGCGGGACCCACGAGCAGTACTTC. It specifies CATSRDIASGTHEQYF. This rearrangement joins TRBV15 to TRBJ2-7, with 9 bases fitting TRBD2. Germline V CDR1 and CDR2: LNHNV, YYDKDF (reference sequence). Trimming took 0 bases from V and 5 from J; bases not matched to a gene: 8. The CDR3 is 16 amino acids. Variable domain in full (rest from reference TRBV15 and TRBJ2-7): DAMVIQNPRYQVTQFGKPVTLSCSQTLNHNVMYWYQQKSSQAPKLLFHYYDKDFNNEADTPDNFQSRRPNTSFCFLDIRSPGLGDTAMYLCATSRDIASGTHEQYFGPGTRLTVT.

V and J are TRBV28 and TRBJ2-7; D is ambiguous. The CDR3 spans 15 residues. Germline-derived CDR1 and CDR2 are MDHEN and SYDVKM. The germline V and J ends were trimmed by 5 bases and 4 bases, with 18 bases remaining between them. CDR3 sequence (DNA): TGTGCCAGCAGTCCGCCCAAAGTAGGGCGGTACGAGCAGTACTTC. It yields the protein CASSPPKVGRYEQYF.

This clone was seen more than once but under ten times. The same CDR3 can be traced to other DNA sequences in this sample. The chain recombines TRBV5-4 with TRBJ2-1; no firm D call. CDR1 is SGHNT, CDR2 YYREEE, per germline (reference sequence). V was trimmed by 1 base and J by 4 bases, leaving 0 bases between them. This CDR3 is built from 11 residues. The CDR3 DNA reads as TGTGCCAGCAGCTTGTACAATGAGCAGTTCTTC. Its protein is CASSLYNEQFF.

V gene TRBV30 combines with J gene TRBJ1-5; D gene uncertain. This CDR3 has 15 residues. Germline V gene lookup returns CDR1 GTSNPN and CDR2 SVGIG (reference sequence). V shed 2 bases and J shed 7 bases, with 18 bases lying between them. This chain's CDR3 is CAWSRQAESGQPQHF. The CDR3 coding sequence is TGTGCCTGGAGTCGGCAGGCCGAATCGGGACAGCCCCAGCATTTT.

V is TRBV10-3 and J is TRBJ2-6; 8 positions agree with TRBD2. Germline V gene lookup returns CDR1 ENHRY and CDR2 SYGVKD. After removal of 2 bases from V and 2 bases from J, the junction contained 5 bases not matched to a gene. This CDR3 spans 17 amino acids. CDR3 sequence (DNA): TGTGCCATCAGTGAGACGGGAGGGCCCCCTGGGGCCAACGTCCTGACTTTC. Protein sequence: CAISETGGPPGANVLTF.

Only one count was recorded for this clone. The gene calls are TRBV7-3 and TRBJ2-6; 8 bases agree with TRBD1. The CDR3 is made up of 18 amino acids. Germline CDR1 reads SGHTA; CDR2 reads FQGTGA. V gave up 4 bases and J gave up 0 bases; unmatched junction bases: 8. In nucleotides, the CDR3 is TGTGCCAGCAGCTCCCGAGGACAGGGATTCTCTGGGGCCAACGTCCTGACTTTC. Protein: CASSSRGQGFSGANVLTF. Based on the CDR3 plus reference TRBV7-3 and TRBJ2-6, the full variable domain is GAGVSQTPSNKVTEKGKYVELRCDPISGHTALYWYRQSLGQGPEFLIYFQGTGAADDSGLPNDRFFAVRPEGSVSTLKIQRTERGDSAVYLCASSSRGQGFSGANVLTFGAGSRLTVL.

This rearrangement joins TRBV28 to TRBJ2-3; 8 nucleotides line up with TRBD2. Trimming removed 6 bases from V and 3 bases from J; junction bases left unmatched: 5. From germline, CDR1 is MDHEN and CDR2 SYDVKM. This CDR3 region has 14 residues. The DNA of the CDR3 is TGTGCCAGCAGCGAAGGGACTAGGACAGATACGCAGTATTTT. It codes for CASSEGTRTDTQYF.

The V gene is TRBV2, the J gene TRBJ2-4, with D unclear. V shed 0 bases and J shed 5 bases, with 11 bases lying between them. In germline, CDR1 is SNHLY, CDR2 FYNNEI. This CDR3 region has 15 residues. The CDR3 region is CASSEAQGPQNIQYF. As DNA, the CDR3 is TGTGCCAGCAGTGAAGCGCAAGGGCCCCAAAACATTCAGTACTTC. Combining the CDR3 with reference TRBV2 and TRBJ2-4 gives the whole variable domain EPEVTQTPSHQVTQMGQEVILRCVPISNHLYFYWYRQILGQKVEFLVSFYNNEISEKSEIFDDQFSVERPDGSNFTLKIRSTKLEDSAMYFCASSEAQGPQNIQYFGAGTRLSVL.

J is TRBJ2-1 and V is TRBV5-6, with D possibly being TRBD2 (5 bases). Germline values: CDR1 SGHDT, CDR2 YYEEEE. V shed 0 bases and J shed 7 bases, with 8 bases lying between them. CDR3 length: 13 residues. The CDR3 reads CASSLDRGNEQFF. CDR3 DNA sequence: TGTGCCAGCAGCTTGGATCGGGGAAATGAGCAGTTCTTC. Full variable domain (missing parts from reference TRBV5-6 and TRBJ2-1): DAGVTQSPTHLIKTRGQQVTLRCSPKSGHDTVSWYQQALGQGPQFIFQYYEEEERQRGNFPDRFSGHQFPNYSSELNVNALLLGDSALYLCASSLDRGNEQFFGPGTRLTVL.

This chain uses TRBV10-3 with TRBJ1-1; unclear D gene. Trimming left V 0 bases short and J 1 base short, with 6 bases between. This CDR3 is built from 14 residues. Germline loops: CDR1 ENHRY, CDR2 SYGVKD. This CDR3 is CAISESTGNTEAFF. The CDR3 DNA sequence: TGTGCCATCAGTGAGTCGACGGGGAACACTGAAGCTTTCTTT.

This clone has more than one count but fewer than ten. The chain carries TRBV5-4 and TRBJ1-6, with TRBD1 matching over 7 bases. The germline gives CDR1 SGHNT, CDR2 YYREEE (reference sequence). The V segment lost 5 bases and the J segment 7 bases; nucleotides outside the gene matches: 6. The CDR3 runs 14 residues. The CDR3 nucleotides read TGTGCCAGCAGACCCGGGACAGTAAATTCACCCCTCCACTTT. Protein product: CASRPGTVNSPLHF.

Note on this clone: This CDR3 is also generated by other DNA sequences in the sample. The rearrangement uses TRBV6-1 and TRBJ1-4, with TRBD1 identical over 7 bases. The CDR3 has 15 amino acids. V shed 3 bases and J 5 bases; nucleotides not matched to a gene: 6. Germline CDR1 MNHNS, CDR2 SASEGT. CDR3 DNA: TGTGCCAGCAGTGACCGACAGGGAATAAATGAAAAACTGTTTTTT. Amino acids: CASSDRQGINEKLFF.

J is TRBJ2-7 and V is TRBV2; D is undetermined. Trimming stripped 8 bases from V and 2 bases from J, with 13 bases between. The length of the CDR3 is 13 residues. Germline assignment: CDR1 SNHLY and CDR2 FYNNEI. The CDR3 nucleotides read TGTGCCAGCTTCTATCGCGGTACCTACGAGCAGTACTTC. Its protein is CASFYRGTYEQYF.

The chain couples TRBV9 to TRBJ1-5; D is perhaps TRBD1 (5 bases). V lost 0 bases to trimming and J lost 4 bases, with 11 bases between them. Germline V lookup: CDR1 SGDLS, CDR2 YYNGEE. The CDR3 is 15 residues long. CDR3 in amino acids: CASSVGGSTNQPQHF. CDR3 in DNA: TGTGCCAGCAGCGTAGGGGGGAGTACGAATCAGCCCCAGCATTTT.